A single sample gave rise to the 12 T cell receptor beta chains below, sequenced in a study of blood T cell repertoires in COVID-19 (dated by TCRdb to about 2020). Preparation of the library involved the immunoSEQ multiplex PCR assay. TCRdb re-hosts the immuneACCESS table, in-frame sequences only. Its copies lack some clones; in the studies checked, an unresolved V gene accounts for under half of them, and the cause for the rest is not known. Counted in this sample were about 270,000 clones; about nine tenths of them appeared once. Around 15% of the sample is in the top ten clones. The sample was PBMCs or T cells enriched from blood (not recorded which). The receptors shown here come from a man younger than 35 who had recovered from COVID-19.

This clone came up once. The V and J genes are TRBV11-2 and TRBJ1-6; D is uncertain. V was shortened by 5 bases and J by 7 bases, with 12 bases between the two germline ends. Germline-derived CDR1 and CDR2 are SGHAT and FQNNGV. The CDR3 is made up of 14 amino acids. The CDR3 here is CASSQRERNSPLHF. The CDR3 nucleotides are TGTGCCAGCAGCCAGAGGGAGCGGAATTCACCCCTCCACTTT.

This clone has just one count. The same CDR3 is also encoded by other DNA sequences in this sample. The chain combines TRBV3-1 (or the pseudogene TRBV3-2) with TRBJ2-7, with 7 bases matching TRBD2. Germline V gives CDR1 LGHDT, CDR2 YNNKEL (reference sequence). After removal of 1 base from V and 1 base from J, the junction contained 4 bases not matched to a gene. This CDR3 is 15 amino acids long. CDR3 sequence: CASSQVASGSYEQYF. CDR3 bases: TGTGCCAGCAGCCAAGTCGCTAGCGGTTCCTACGAGCAGTACTTC.

J is TRBJ2-1 and V is TRBV6-5; 9 bases are a match to TRBD2. The junction had 7 bases not matched to a gene; V was cut back by 6 bases and J by 4 bases. This CDR3 contains 15 residues. Germline V gene lookup returns CDR1 MNHEY and CDR2 SVGAGI. The CDR3 reads CASRYSGSQYNEQFF. The DNA of the CDR3 is TGTGCCAGCAGATATAGCGGGAGCCAATACAATGAGCAGTTCTTC.

CDR3 sequence: CASSLASGLAIEQYF. CDR3 coding DNA: TGTGCCAGCAGCTTAGCGTCCGGACTAGCAATCGAGCAGTACTTC. This chain connects TRBV7-8 to TRBJ2-7; TRBD2 matches 8 bases. Unmatched junction bases numbered 7, after V lost 0 bases and J lost 6 bases. CDR1 is SGHVS, CDR2 FQNEAQ, per germline. The CDR3 consists of 15 residues. The full variable domain, rest sourced from reference TRBV7-8 and TRBJ2-7, is GAGVSQSPRYKVAKRGQDVALRCDPISGHVSLFWYQQALGQGPEFLTYFQNEAQLDKSGLPSDRFFAERPEGSVSTLKIQRTQQEDSAVYLCASSLASGLAIEQYFGPGTRLTVT.

This clone has just one count. J is TRBJ1-3 and V is TRBV27; 8 bases map to TRBD1. This CDR3 has 15 residues. The V gene end was trimmed by 5 bases and the J gene end by 0 bases; junction bases not matched to a gene: 3. Per the germline V gene, CDR1 is MNHEY and CDR2 is SMNVEV (reference sequence). In DNA, the CDR3 is TGTGCCAGCAGTATGGGGACAGGCTCTGGAAACACCATATATTTT. It specifies CASSMGTGSGNTIYF.

The chain employs TRBV19 and TRBJ2-2; D perhaps matches TRBD2 (6 bases). The CDR3 loop spans 13 amino acids. Germline-derived CDR1 and CDR2 are LNHDA and SQIVND (reference sequence). The germline V and J ends were trimmed by 6 bases and 5 bases, with 10 bases remaining between them. In DNA form, the CDR3 reads TGTGCCAGTAGGCGGGATTGGACCGGGGAGCTGTTTTTT. Translation: CASRRDWTGELFF.

The rearrangement joins TRBV5-1 to TRBJ1-2; 7 positions match TRBD1. This CDR3 has 15 amino acids. Germline assignment: CDR1 SGHRS and CDR2 YFSETQ. Germline trimming cut 0 bases from V and 4 bases from J; bases unmatched to any gene: 6. The CDR3 here is CASSLGDSQAYGYTF. CDR3 sequence (DNA): TGCGCCAGCAGCTTGGGGGACAGTCAGGCCTATGGCTACACCTTC. Filled out from reference TRBV5-1 and TRBJ1-2, the complete variable domain reads KAGVTQTPRYLIKTRGQQVTLSCSPISGHRSVSWYQQTPGQGLQFLFEYFSETQRNKGNFPGRFSGRQFSNSRSEMNVSTLELGDSALYLCASSLGDSQAYGYTFGSGTRLTVV.

The chain carries TRBV6-5 and TRBJ2-3; D unresolved. With 6 bases removed from V and 0 bases from J, the gap between germline ends came to 10 bases. The V gene's germline CDR1 is MNHEY and CDR2 SVGAGI. CDR3 length equals 14 residues. This CDR3 is CASRPLVSTDTQYF. For the CDR3, the DNA is TGTGCCAGCAGGCCCCTAGTGAGCACAGATACGCAGTATTTT.

This clone showed up just a few times. This chain links TRBV2 with TRBJ1-2, with 8 bases that match TRBD1. CDR3 length equals 12 residues. Germline CDR1 reads SNHLY; CDR2 reads FYNNEI. The trim removed 3 bases at V and 8 bases at J, leaving 2 bases unmatched. CDR3 region: CASSDRGRGYTF. The CDR3, as DNA: TGTGCCAGCAGTGACAGGGGGCGCGGCTACACCTTC.

This chain connects TRBV21-1 to TRBJ2-1; the D call TRBD2 from the table was never checked on the DNA. TRBV21-1 is a documented pseudogene. The CDR3 has 11 residues. CDR3 sequence reads: CASSAPNEQFF. The CDR3 bases are TGTGCCAGCAGCGCGCCCAATGAGCAGTTCTTC.

The J gene is TRBJ2-7, the V gene TRBV6-5; TRBD1 matches 10 bases. V gave up 4 bases and J gave up 0 bases; unmatched junction bases: 0. The CDR3 is 14 amino acids. Germline CDR1 is MNHEY and CDR2 is SVGAGI. The CDR3 loop reads CASSWDRGSYEQYF. The CDR3 DNA reads TGTGCCAGCAGTTGGGACAGGGGCTCCTACGAGCAGTACTTC.

The chain carries TRBV5-6 and TRBJ2-2; 7 bases are shared with TRBD1. V shed 4 bases, J shed 0 bases, and the junction held 3 bases outside the gene matches. The CDR3 runs 15 residues. Germline V gene lookup returns CDR1 SGHDT and CDR2 YYEEEE. The CDR3 sequence: CASSPGTANTGELFF. The CDR3 DNA reads TGTGCCAGCAGCCCCGGGACAGCGAACACCGGGGAGCTGTTTTTT.